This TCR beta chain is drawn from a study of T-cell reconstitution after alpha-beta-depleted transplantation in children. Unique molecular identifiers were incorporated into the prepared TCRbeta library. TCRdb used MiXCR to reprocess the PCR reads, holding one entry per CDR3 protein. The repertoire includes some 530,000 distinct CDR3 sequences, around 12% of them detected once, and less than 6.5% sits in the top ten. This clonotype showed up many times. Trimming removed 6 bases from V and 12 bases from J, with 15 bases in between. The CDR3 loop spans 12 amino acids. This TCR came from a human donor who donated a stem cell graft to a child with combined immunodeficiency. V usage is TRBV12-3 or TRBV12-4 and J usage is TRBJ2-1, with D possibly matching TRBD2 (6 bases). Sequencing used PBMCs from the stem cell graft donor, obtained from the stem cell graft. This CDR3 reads CASRGGTHGQFF. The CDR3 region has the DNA TGTGCCAGCAGAGGAGGGACCCACGGGCAGTTCTTC.